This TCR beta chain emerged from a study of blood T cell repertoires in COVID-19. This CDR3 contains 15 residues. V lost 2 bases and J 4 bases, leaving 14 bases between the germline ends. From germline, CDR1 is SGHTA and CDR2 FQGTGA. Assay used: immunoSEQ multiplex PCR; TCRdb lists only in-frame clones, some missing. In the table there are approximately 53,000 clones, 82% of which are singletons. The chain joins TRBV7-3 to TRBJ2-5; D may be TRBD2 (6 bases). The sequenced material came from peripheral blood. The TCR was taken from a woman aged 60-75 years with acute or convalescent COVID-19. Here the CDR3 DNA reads TGTGCCAGCAGCTTAGGGACCGCGGGGCCAGAGACCCAGTACTTC. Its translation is CASSLGTAGPETQYF.